This T cell receptor beta chain appears in the sequencing data of a study of Ad26.COV2.S vaccination and SARS-CoV-2 variants. Treatment in this sample: 15 to 20 received Ad26.COV2.S at low or high dose, single or two shots; about 5 received placebo; per-sample allocation not given. Sampling happened 63 days after the first vaccine or placebo injection. Sequencing was performed with immunoSEQ multiplex PCR; in TCRdb, only in-frame clones are kept and a portion is missing. The sample shows roughly 240,000 clones, roughly 88% of them seen only once. The sequencing here drew on peripheral blood, taken in a trial of Ad26.COV2.S vaccine versus placebo. This receptor was identified in a person aged 18-65 years who received the Ad26.COV2.S COVID-19 vaccine or a placebo.

The CDR3 loop is CASSPLGFYNSPLHF. CDR3 nucleotides: TGTGCCAGCTCACCGTTAGGATTTTATAATTCACCCCTCCACTTT. The chain links TRBV18 to TRBJ1-6; the D is unclear. Between the trimmed V and J ends, which lost 3 bases and 4 bases, there was a span of 10 bases. This CDR3 comprises 15 residues. Germline V gene sequence: CDR1 KGHSH, CDR2 LQKENI.